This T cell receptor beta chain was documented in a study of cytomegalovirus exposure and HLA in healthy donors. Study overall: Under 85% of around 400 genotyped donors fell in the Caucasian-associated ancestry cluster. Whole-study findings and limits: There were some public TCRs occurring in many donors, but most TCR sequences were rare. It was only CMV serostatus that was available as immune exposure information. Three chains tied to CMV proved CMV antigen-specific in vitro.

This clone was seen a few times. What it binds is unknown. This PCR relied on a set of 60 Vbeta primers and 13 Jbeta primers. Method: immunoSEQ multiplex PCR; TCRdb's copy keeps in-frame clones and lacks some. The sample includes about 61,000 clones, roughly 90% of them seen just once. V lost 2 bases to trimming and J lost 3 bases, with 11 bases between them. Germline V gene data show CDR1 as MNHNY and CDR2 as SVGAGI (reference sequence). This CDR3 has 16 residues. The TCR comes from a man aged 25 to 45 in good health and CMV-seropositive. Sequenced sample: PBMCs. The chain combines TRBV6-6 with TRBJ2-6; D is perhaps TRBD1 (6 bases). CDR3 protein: CASSYPTGFGANVLTF. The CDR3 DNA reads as TGTGCCAGCAGTTACCCCACAGGGTTTGGGGCCAACGTCCTGACTTTC.